The 8 T cell receptor beta chains in this list originate from one sample, sequenced in a study of T-cell memory formation after mild COVID-19. TCRdb fed the 5' RACE reads into MiXCR, producing one record per CDR3 protein. This sample carries 250,000 to 300,000 distinct CDR3 sequences, around 15% of them seen once, and the ten largest clones take roughly 24%. The specimen sequenced was PBMCs or a T cell subset sorted from them (not recorded which). Receptors were obtained from a man younger than 35 who had mild COVID-19 (a few samples of this study predate the infection). Cell type and time point are not known.

The sample holds a few counts of this clonotype. This chain joins TRBV4-2 and TRBJ2-3; D possibly corresponds to TRBD2 (6 bases). There are 17 residues in the CDR3. Trimming removed 4 bases at V and 1 base at J, with 18 bases between. Germline CDR1 is LGHNA and CDR2 is YNFKEQ. The DNA for the CDR3 is TGTGCCAGCAGCCGCCAACGCTCGGGCGGGGGCACAGATACGCAGTATTTT. Protein: CASSRQRSGGGTDTQYF.

The chain links TRBV12-3 or TRBV12-4 to TRBJ2-7, with D possibly being TRBD1 (6 bases). V lost 6 bases and J lost 5, with 14 bases in between. The length of the CDR3 is 13 residues. CDR3 sequence: CASRLTGPHEQYF. The CDR3 nucleotides read TGTGCCAGCAGGTTAACAGGGCCCCACGAGCAGTACTTC.

CDR3 residues: CASSYSQLGEQYV. The CDR3 DNA is TGTGCCAGCAGTTACAGTCAGCTGGGCGAGCAGTACGTC. The V gene is TRBV6-5, the J gene TRBJ2-7; D not resolved. The CDR3 runs 13 residues. V lost 2 bases to trimming and J lost 6 bases, with 11 bases between them. CDR1 and CDR2 from the germline V gene are MNHEY and SVGAGI.

DNA of the CDR3: TGTGCCAGTAGTTATGACAAGAGCTCTGGAAACACCATATATTTT. Translation: CASSYDKSSGNTIYF. V is TRBV19 and J is TRBJ1-3; D is unclear. Germline V gene sequence: CDR1 LNHDA, CDR2 SQIVND (reference sequence). The ends were cut back, 5 bases at V and 0 bases at J, with 11 bases in the middle. The CDR3 runs 15 residues. Combining the CDR3 with reference TRBV19 and TRBJ1-3 gives the whole variable domain DGGITQSPKYLFRKEGQNVTLSCEQNLNHDAMYWYRQDPGQGLRLIYYSQIVNDFQKGDIAEGYSVSREKKESFPLTVTSAQKNPTAFYLCASSYDKSSGNTIYFGEGSWLTVV.

V and J are TRBV28 and TRBJ1-4, with D unclear. V lost 3 bases and J 6 bases, leaving 11 bases between the germline ends. Germline CDR1 reads MDHEN; CDR2 reads SYDVKM. The CDR3 has 14 amino acids. The CDR3 reads CASSFRLGHEKLFF. CDR3 bases: TGTGCCAGCAGTTTTCGGCTGGGTCATGAAAAACTGTTTTTT.

The rearrangement uses TRBV9 and TRBJ1-6; 7 nucleotides agree with TRBD1. This CDR3 has 14 residues. Trimming cost V 0 bases and J 7 bases; bases outside gene matches: 1. Germline V CDR1 and CDR2: SGDLS, YYNGEE. The CDR3 sequence is CASSVEQGNSPLHF. For the CDR3, the DNA is TGTGCCAGCAGCGTAGAACAGGGGAATTCACCCCTCCACTTT.

The V gene is TRBV4-1, the J gene TRBJ2-1, with no clear D. There are 14 residues in the CDR3. Germline CDR1 and CDR2: MGHRA and YSYEKL. Trimming shortened V by 0 bases and J by 9 bases, and 12 bases separated the two germline ends. This CDR3 is CASSQDLVGVEQFF. The CDR3 bases are TGCGCCAGCAGCCAAGATCTAGTGGGTGTTGAGCAGTTCTTC.

In this sample, this clonotype turned up many times. This chain joins TRBV20-1 and TRBJ2-7; D possibly corresponds to TRBD2 (5 bases). This CDR3 is 13 amino acids long. Germline-derived CDR1 and CDR2 are DFQATT and SNEGSKA (reference sequence). Trimming shortened V by 4 bases and J by 2 bases, and 12 bases separated the two germline ends. Here the CDR3 DNA reads TGCAGTGCTAACCCGGGGTTCACCTACGAGCAGTACTTC. Its translation: CSANPGFTYEQYF.